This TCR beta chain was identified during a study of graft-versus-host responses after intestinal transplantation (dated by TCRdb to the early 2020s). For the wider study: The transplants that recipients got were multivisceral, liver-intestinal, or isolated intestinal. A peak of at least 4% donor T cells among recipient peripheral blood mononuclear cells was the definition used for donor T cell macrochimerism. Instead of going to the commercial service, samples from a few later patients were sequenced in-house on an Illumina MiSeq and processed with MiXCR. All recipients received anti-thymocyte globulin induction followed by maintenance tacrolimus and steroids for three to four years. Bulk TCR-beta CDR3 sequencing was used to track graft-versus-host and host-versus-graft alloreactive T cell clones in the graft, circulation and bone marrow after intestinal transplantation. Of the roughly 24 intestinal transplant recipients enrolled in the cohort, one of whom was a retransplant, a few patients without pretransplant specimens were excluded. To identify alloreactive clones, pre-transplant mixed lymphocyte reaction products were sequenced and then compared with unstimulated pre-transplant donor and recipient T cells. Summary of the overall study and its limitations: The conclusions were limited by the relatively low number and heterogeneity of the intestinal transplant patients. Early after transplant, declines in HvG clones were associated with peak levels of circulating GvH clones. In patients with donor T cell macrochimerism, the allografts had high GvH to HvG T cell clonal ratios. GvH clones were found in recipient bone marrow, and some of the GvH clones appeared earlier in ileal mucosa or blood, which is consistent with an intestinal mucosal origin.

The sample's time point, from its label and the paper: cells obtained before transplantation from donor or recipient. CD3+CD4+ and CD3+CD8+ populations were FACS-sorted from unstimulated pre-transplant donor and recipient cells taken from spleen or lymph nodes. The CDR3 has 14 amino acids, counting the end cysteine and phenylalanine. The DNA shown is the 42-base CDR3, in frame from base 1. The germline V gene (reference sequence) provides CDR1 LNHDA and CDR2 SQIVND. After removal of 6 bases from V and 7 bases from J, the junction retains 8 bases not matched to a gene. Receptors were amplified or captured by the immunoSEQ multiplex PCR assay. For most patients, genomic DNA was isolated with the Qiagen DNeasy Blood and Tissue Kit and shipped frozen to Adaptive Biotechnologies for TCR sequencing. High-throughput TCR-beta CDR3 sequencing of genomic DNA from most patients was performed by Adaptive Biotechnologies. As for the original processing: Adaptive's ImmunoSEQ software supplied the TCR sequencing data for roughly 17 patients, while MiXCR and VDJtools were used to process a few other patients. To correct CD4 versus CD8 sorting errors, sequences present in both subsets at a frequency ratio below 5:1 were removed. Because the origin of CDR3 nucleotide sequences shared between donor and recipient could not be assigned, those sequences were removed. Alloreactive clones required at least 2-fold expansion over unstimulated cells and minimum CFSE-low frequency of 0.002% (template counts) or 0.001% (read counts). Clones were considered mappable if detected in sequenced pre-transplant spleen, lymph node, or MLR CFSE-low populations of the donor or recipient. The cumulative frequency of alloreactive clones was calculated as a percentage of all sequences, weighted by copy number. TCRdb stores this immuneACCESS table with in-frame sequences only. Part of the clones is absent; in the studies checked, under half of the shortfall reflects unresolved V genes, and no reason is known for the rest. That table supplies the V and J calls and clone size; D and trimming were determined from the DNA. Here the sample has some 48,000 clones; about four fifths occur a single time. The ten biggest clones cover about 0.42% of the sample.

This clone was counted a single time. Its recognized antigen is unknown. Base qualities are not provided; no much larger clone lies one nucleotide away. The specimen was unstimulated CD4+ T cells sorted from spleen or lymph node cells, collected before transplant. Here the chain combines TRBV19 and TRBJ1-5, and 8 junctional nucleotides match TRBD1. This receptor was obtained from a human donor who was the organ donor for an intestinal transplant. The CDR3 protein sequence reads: CASSNPGGWQPQHF. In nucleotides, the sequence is TGTGCCAGTAGCAATCCAGGGGGCTGGCAGCCCCAGCATTTT.